This TCR beta chain was identified during a study of control samples from healthy donors and cancer patients. V was clipped by 0 bases and J by 10 bases; unmatched bases: 6. The CDR3 is made up of 15 amino acids. Germline assignment: CDR1 SGHRS and CDR2 YFSETQ. Using immunoSEQ multiplex PCR, the repertoire was profiled, and TCRdb retains in-frame clones only, with some absent. The data show 170,000 or so clones, 75% to 95% seen once. The source material was blood. This TCR was sampled from a woman aged 40-49 years in good health. The chain joins TRBV5-1 to TRBJ2-2; 10 bases fit TRBD2. In DNA, the CDR3 is TGCGCCAGCAGCTTGGGGAGCGGGGGGGCCCCGGAGCTGTTTTTT. Translated: CASSLGSGGAPELFF.